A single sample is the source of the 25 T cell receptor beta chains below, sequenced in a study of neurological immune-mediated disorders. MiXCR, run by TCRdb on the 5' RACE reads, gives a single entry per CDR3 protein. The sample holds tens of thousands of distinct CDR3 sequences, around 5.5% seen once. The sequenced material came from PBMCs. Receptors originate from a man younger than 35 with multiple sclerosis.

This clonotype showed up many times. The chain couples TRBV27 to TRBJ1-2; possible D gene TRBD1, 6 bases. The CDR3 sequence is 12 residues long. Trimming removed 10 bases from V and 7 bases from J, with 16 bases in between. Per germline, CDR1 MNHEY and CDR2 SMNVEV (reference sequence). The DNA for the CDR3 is TGTGCCACCACAGGGATGTCGGGTGGCTACACCTTC. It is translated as CATTGMSGGYTF.

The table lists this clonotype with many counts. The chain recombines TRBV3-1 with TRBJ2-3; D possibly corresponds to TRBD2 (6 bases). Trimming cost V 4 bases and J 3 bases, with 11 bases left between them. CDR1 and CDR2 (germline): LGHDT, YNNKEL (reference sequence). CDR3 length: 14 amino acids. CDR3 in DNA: TGTGCCAGCAGCCCACTAGCCGATACAGATACGCAGTATTTT. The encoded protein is CASSPLADTDTQYF.

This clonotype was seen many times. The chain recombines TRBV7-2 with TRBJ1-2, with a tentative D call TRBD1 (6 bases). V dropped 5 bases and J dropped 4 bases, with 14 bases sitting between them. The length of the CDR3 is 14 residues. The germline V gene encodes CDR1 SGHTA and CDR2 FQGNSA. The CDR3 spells CASSQGGASYGYTF. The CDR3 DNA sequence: TGTGCCAGCAGCCAAGGGGGGGCGAGCTATGGCTACACCTTC.

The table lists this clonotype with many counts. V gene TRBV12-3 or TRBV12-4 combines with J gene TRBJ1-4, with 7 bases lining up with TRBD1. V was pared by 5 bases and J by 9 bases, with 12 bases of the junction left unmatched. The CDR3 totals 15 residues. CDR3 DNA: TGTGCCAGCAGTAGATCCGGGACAGAGAAAAAAAAACTGTTTTTT. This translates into CASSRSGTEKKKLFF.

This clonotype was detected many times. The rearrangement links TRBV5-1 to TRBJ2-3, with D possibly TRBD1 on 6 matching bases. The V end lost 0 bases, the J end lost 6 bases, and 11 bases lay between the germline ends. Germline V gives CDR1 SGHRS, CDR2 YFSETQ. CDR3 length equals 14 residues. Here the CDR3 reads CASSLDGGWDTQYF. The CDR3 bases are TGCGCCAGCAGCTTGGATGGGGGCTGGGATACGCAGTATTTT. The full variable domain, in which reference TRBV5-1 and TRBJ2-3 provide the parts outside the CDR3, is KAGVTQTPRYLIKTRGQQVTLSCSPISGHRSVSWYQQTPGQGLQFLFEYFSETQRNKGNFPGRFSGRQFSNSRSEMNVSTLELGDSALYLCASSLDGGWDTQYFGPGTRLTVL.

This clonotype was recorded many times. The CDR3, as DNA: TGTGCCAGCAGCTTATATCACAGGGGGCTTAGCACAGATACGCAGTATTTT. Encoded protein: CASSLYHRGLSTDTQYF. The rearrangement joins TRBV7-9 to TRBJ2-3, with TRBD1 matching 9 bases. J was trimmed by 0 bases and V by 2 bases; bases with no gene match: 6. This CDR3 contains 17 residues. Looked up from germline, CDR1 is SEHNR and CDR2 is FQNEAQ (reference sequence).

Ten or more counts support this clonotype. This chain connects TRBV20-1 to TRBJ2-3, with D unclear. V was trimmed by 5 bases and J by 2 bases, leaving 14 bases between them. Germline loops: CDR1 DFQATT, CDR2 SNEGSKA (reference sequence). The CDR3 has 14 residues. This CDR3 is CSAAPIHLTDTQYF. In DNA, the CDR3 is TGCAGTGCTGCACCTATTCATCTCACAGATACGCAGTATTTT.

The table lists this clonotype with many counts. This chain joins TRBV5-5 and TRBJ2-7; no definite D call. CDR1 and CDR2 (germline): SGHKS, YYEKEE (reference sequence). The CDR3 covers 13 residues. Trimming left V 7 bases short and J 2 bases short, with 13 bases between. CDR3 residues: CASGRGVTYEQYF. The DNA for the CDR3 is TGTGCCAGCGGCCGTGGGGTGACCTACGAGCAGTACTTC.

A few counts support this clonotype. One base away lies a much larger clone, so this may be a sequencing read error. The CDR3: CASRTTQGKGTEAFF. In nucleotides, the CDR3 is TGTGCCAGCAGAACCACACAGGGGAAGGGCACTGAAGCTTTCTTT. V and J are TRBV7-6 and TRBJ1-1; 7 bases align to TRBD1. V was clipped by 6 bases and J by 4 bases; unmatched bases: 11. This CDR3 region has 15 residues. CDR1 is SGHVS, CDR2 FNYEAQ, per germline.

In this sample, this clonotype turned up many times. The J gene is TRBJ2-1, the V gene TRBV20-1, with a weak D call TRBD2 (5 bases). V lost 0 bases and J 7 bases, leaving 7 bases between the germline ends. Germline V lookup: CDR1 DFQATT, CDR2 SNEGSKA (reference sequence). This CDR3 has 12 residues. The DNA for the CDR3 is TGCAGTGCTAGAGATATAGCGAATGAGCAGTTCTTC. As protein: CSARDIANEQFF.

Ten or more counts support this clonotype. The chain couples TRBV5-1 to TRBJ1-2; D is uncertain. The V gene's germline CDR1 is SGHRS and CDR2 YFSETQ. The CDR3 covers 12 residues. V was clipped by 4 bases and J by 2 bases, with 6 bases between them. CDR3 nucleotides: TGCGCCAGCAGCATGGACAACTATGGCTACACCTTC. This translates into CASSMDNYGYTF.

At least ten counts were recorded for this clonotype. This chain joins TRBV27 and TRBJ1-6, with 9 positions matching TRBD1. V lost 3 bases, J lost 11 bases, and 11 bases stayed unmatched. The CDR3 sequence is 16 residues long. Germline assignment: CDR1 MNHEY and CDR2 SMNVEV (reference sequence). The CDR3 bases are TGTGCCAGCAGTTTCTTAGGACAGGGGTATGGTGCACCCCTCCACTTT. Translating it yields CASSFLGQGYGAPLHF.

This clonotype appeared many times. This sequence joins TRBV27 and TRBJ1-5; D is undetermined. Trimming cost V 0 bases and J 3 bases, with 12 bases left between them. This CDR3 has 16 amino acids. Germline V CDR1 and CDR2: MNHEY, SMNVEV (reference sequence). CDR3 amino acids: CASSLSPFRINQPQHF. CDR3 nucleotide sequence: TGTGCCAGCAGTTTATCTCCGTTCAGGATCAATCAGCCCCAGCATTTT.

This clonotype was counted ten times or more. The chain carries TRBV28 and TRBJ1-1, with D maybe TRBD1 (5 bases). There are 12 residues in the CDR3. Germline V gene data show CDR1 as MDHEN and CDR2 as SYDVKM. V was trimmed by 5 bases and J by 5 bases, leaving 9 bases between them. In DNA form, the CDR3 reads TGTGCCAGCAGTAACAGGATAACTGAAGCTTTCTTT. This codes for CASSNRITEAFF.

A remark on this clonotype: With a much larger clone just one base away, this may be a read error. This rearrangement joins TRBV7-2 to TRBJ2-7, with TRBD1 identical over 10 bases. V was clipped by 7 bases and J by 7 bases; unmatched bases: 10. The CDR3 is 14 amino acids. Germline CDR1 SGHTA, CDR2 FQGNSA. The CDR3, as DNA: TGTGCCAGCAACCCCTACGGGACAGGGGTTGAGCAGTACTTC. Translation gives CASNPYGTGVEQYF.

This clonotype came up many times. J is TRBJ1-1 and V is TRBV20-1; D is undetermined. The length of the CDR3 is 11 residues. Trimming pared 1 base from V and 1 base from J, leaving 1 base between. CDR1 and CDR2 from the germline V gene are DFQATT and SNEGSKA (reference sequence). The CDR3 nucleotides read TGCAGTGCTAGAGGGAACACTGAAGCTTTCTTT. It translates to CSARGNTEAFF.

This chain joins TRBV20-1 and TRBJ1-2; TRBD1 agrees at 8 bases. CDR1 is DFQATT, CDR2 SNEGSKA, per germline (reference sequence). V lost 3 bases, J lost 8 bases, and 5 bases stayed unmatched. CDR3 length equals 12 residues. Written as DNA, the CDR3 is TGCAGTGCTAGGGCAGGGGGCTGGGGCTACACCTTC. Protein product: CSARAGGWGYTF.

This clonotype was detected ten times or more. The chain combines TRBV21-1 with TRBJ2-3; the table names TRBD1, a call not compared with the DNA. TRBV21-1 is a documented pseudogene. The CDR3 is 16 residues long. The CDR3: CASSGPGLAGWATQYF. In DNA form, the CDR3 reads TGTGCCAGCAGCGGTCCCGGGCTCGCCGGTTGGGCTACGCAGTATTTT.

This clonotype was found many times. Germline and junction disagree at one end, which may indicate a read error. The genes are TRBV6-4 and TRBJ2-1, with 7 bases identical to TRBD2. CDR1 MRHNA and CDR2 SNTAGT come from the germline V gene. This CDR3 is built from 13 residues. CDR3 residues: CASSDHSGNGQFF. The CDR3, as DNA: TGTGCCAGCAGTGACCACAGCGGGAATGGGCAGTTCTTC.

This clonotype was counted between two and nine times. In nucleotides, the CDR3 is TGCAGTGCTAGGAGCGGGAGGGTCAATGAGCAGTTCTTC. It specifies CSARSGRVNEQFF. This sequence joins TRBV20-1 and TRBJ2-1; TRBD2 agrees at 10 bases. V was pared by 3 bases and J by 6 bases, with 2 bases of the junction left unmatched. The CDR3 is 13 amino acids. Germline V gene data show CDR1 as DFQATT and CDR2 as SNEGSKA (reference sequence).

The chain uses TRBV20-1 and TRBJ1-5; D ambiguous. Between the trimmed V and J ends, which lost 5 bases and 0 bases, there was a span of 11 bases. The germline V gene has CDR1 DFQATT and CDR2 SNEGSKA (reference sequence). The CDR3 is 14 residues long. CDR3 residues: CSAGGRYSNQPQHF. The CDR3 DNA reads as TGCAGTGCTGGCGGCCGGTATAGCAATCAGCCCCAGCATTTT.

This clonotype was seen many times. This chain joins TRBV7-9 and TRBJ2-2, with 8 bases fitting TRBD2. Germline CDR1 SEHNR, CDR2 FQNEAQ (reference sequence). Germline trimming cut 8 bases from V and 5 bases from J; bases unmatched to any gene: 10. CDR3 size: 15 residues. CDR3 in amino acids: CASAGGGRTTGELFF. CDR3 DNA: TGTGCCAGCGCTGGTGGCGGGAGGACGACCGGGGAGCTGTTTTTT. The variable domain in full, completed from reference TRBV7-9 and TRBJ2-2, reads DTGVSQNPRHKITKRGQNVTFRCDPISEHNRLYWYRQTLGQGPEFLTYFQNEAQLEKSRLLSDRFSAERPKGSFSTLEIQRTEQGDSAMYLCASAGGGRTTGELFFGEGSRLTVL.

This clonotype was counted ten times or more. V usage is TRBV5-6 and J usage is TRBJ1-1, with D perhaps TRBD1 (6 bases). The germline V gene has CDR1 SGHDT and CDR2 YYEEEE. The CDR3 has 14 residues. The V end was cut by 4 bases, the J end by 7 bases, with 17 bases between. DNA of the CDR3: TGTGCCAGCAGCCCTCTGCAGGGGCAGGGTGAAGCTTTCTTT. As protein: CASSPLQGQGEAFF.

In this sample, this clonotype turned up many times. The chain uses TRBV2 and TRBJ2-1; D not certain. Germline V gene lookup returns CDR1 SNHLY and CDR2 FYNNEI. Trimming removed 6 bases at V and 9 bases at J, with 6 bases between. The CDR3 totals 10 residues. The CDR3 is CASRAFEQFF. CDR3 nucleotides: TGTGCCAGCAGGGCTTTTGAGCAGTTCTTC.

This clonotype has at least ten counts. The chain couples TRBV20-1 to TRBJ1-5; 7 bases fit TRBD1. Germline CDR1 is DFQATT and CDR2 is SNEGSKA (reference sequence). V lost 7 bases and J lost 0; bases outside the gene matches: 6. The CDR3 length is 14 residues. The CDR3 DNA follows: TGCAGTGGTAGGGACAGACATAGCAATCAGCCCCAGCATTTT. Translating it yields CSGRDRHSNQPQHF.